This T cell receptor beta chain is drawn from a study of shared clonotypes between healthy human individuals. J gave up 0 bases and V 3 bases, and 5 bases lay outside the gene matches. The CDR3 spans 15 residues. CDR1 is SGHDT and CDR2 is YYEEEE in the germline V gene. The donors were adults (healthy and HIV-negative) with no recent acute infections or vaccinations. Each PCR replicate from the sorted subsets contained 200 to 250 ng DNA, which is tens of thousands of T cell genomes. Generated by immunoSEQ multiplex PCR, the TCRdb table keeps only in-frame clones and is missing some. Of some 2,000,000 clones detected, approximately 94% appear once; the ten largest clones hold 0.1% to 0.15%.

The clonotype originates from a young man in good health. This chain connects TRBV5-6 to TRBJ1-2; TRBD1 matches 7 bases. Sequenced: naive CD4+ T cells sorted from blood. Subset here: CD45RA+ positively selected. DNA of the CDR3: TGTGCCAGCAGCTGGGCCGGGACAGCTAACTATGGCTACACCTTC. As protein: CASSWAGTANYGYTF.